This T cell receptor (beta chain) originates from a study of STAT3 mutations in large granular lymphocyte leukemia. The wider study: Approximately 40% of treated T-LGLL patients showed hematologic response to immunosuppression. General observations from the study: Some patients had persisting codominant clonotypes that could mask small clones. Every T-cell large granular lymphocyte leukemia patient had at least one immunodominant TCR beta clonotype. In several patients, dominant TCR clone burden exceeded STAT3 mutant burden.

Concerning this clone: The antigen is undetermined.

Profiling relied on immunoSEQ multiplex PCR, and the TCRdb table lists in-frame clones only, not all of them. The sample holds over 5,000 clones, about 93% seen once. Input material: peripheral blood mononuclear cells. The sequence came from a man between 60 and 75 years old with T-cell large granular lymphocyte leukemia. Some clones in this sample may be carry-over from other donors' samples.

In nucleotides, the CDR3 is TGTGCCAGCAGTTTGACGGGTCCTAGCACAGATACGCAGTATTTT. Translating gives CASSLTGPSTDTQYF. The gene calls are TRBV27 and TRBJ2-3; D unclear. CDR3 length equals 15 residues. V shed 3 bases and J shed 0 bases, with 10 bases lying between them. The germline V gene encodes CDR1 MNHEY and CDR2 SMNVEV (reference sequence).